These 21 T cell receptor beta chains were all obtained from the same sample, sequenced in a study of regulatory T cells in long-lasting Graves disease. This sample's time point: newly diagnosed GD, antithyroid drugs for less than 3 months. PBMC RNA was the source of the TCR library. For TCR beta, libraries came from iRepertoire HTBI primers and Arm-PCR of CDR3 regions. A single record per CDR3 protein comes from TCRdb applying MiXCR to the multiplex PCR reads. The sample has a few hundred thousand distinct CDR3 sequences; 15% are singletons. These data were also reused for a study on T cells in Graves' hyperthyroidism and ophthalmopathy.

Sample: peripheral blood mononuclear cells (PBMCs), taken at new diagnosis, from a patient treated with antithyroid drugs. These receptors were taken from a woman in her forties with Graves disease.

This clonotype was seen many times. The CDR3 nucleotides are TGTGCCAGCAGCTTATCGAGTGCGTACAATGAGCAGTTCTTC. It translates to CASSLSSAYNEQFF. V gene TRBV7-3 combines with J gene TRBJ2-1; D remains unclear. Trimming stripped 2 bases from V and 4 bases from J, with 9 bases between. The CDR3 runs to 14 residues. Germline V lookup: CDR1 SGHTA, CDR2 FQGTGA.

This clonotype was detected many times. CDR3 sequence reads: CASSRDFNTGELFF. CDR3 nucleotide sequence: TGTGCCAGCAGTCGGGACTTTAACACCGGGGAGCTGTTTTTT. V gene TRBV2 combines with J gene TRBJ2-2, with D maybe TRBD2 (6 bases). In germline, CDR1 is SNHLY, CDR2 FYNNEI. Trimming cost V 5 bases and J 2 bases, with 9 bases left between them. CDR3 length: 14 residues.

The V and J genes are TRBV29-1 and TRBJ2-3; 7 nucleotides match TRBD1. The V gene end was trimmed by 7 bases and the J gene end by 0 bases; junction bases not matched to a gene: 7. Germline CDR1 reads SQVTM; CDR2 reads ANQGSEA. There are 14 residues in the CDR3. The CDR3: CSAATGTSTDTQYF. The DNA of the CDR3 is TGCAGCGCTGCGACAGGGACCAGCACAGATACGCAGTATTTT.

The V call is TRBV7-3, the J call TRBJ2-1; 11 bases are a match to TRBD1. J gave up 8 bases and V 5 bases, and 11 bases lay outside the gene matches. CDR3 length: 16 amino acids. Germline V gene data show CDR1 as SGHTA and CDR2 as FQGTGA. In DNA form, the CDR3 reads TGTGCCAGCAGCGGACAGGGGGCAAGCGGGAGCGATGAGCAGTTCTTC. It yields the protein CASSGQGASGSDEQFF. The full variable domain, rest sourced from reference TRBV7-3 and TRBJ2-1, is GAGVSQTPSNKVTEKGKYVELRCDPISGHTALYWYRQSLGQGPEFLIYFQGTGAADDSGLPNDRFFAVRPEGSVSTLKIQRTERGDSAVYLCASSGQGASGSDEQFFGPGTRLTVL.

This clonotype has at least ten counts. This rearrangement joins TRBV20-1 to TRBJ2-3, with D hard to call. The CDR3 is made up of 14 amino acids. Germline CDR1 is DFQATT and CDR2 is SNEGSKA (reference sequence). V lost 0 bases and J 3 bases, leaving 10 bases between the germline ends. CDR3 bases: TGCAGTGCTAGAGATCTTTTATTAACAGATACGCAGTATTTT. It encodes CSARDLLLTDTQYF.

This clonotype was detected a few times. The V and J genes are TRBV29-1 and TRBJ2-5; D may be TRBD1 or TRBD2 (5 bases each). This CDR3 is built from 13 residues. Germline V gene data show CDR1 as SQVTM and CDR2 as ANQGSEA. CDR3 sequence reads: CSVWEQGQETQYF. CDR3 nucleotide sequence: TGCAGTGTGTGGGAGCAGGGCCAAGAGACCCAGTACTTC. The whole variable domain, filled in from reference TRBV29-1 and TRBJ2-5, reads SAVISQKPSRDICQRGTSLTIQCQVDSQVTMMFWYRQQPGQSLTLIATANQGSEATYESGFVIDKFPISRPNLTFSTLTVSNMSPEDSSIYLCSVWEQGQETQYFGPGTRLLVL.

This chain links TRBV6-1 with TRBJ2-7; 8 nucleotides line up with TRBD2. The CDR3 sequence is 13 residues long. Germline lookup yields CDR1 MNHNS and CDR2 SASEGT. The ends lost 5 bases at V and 7 bases at J; junction bases unmatched: 7. For the CDR3, the DNA is TGTGCCAGCAGTCTAGCGGGTTGGAGGGAGCAGTACTTC. It encodes CASSLAGWREQYF.

The V and J genes are TRBV4-1 and TRBJ2-7, with D maybe TRBD2 (7 bases). CDR3 size: 16 residues. Germline V gives CDR1 MGHRA, CDR2 YSYEKL. V lost 1 base and J 7 bases, leaving 20 bases between the germline ends. This CDR3 is CASSQGGAGEEEEQYF. The DNA of the CDR3 is TGCGCCAGCAGCCAAGGGGGGGCGGGAGAGGAGGAAGAGCAGTACTTC.

This chain connects TRBV11-2 to TRBJ2-2, with 9 bases matching TRBD1. V shed 2 bases, J shed 4 bases, and the junction held 8 bases outside the gene matches. There are 17 residues in the CDR3. Germline V lookup: CDR1 SGHAT, CDR2 FQNNGV. The CDR3 here is CASSLSPTGGITGELFF. In DNA form, the CDR3 reads TGTGCCAGCAGCTTATCTCCGACAGGGGGAATCACCGGGGAGCTGTTTTTT.

This clonotype occurred many times. This chain joins TRBV11-3 and TRBJ2-3; D may be TRBD1 or TRBD2 (5 bases each). V was shortened by 1 base and J by 6 bases, with 17 bases between the two germline ends. This CDR3 has 16 amino acids. Germline CDR1 reads SGHNT; CDR2 reads YENEEA. This chain's CDR3 is CASSLGRTPGTDTQYF. For the CDR3, the DNA is TGTGCCAGCAGCTTAGGTCGGACCCCCGGGACGGATACGCAGTATTTT.

At least ten counts were recorded for this clonotype. The CDR3 region has the DNA TGTGCCAGTAGTATGGCTCCGAGCTCTGGAAACACCATATATTTT. Protein: CASSMAPSSGNTIYF. The rearrangement joins TRBV19 to TRBJ1-3, with D unresolved. CDR3 size: 15 residues. Germline lookup yields CDR1 LNHDA and CDR2 SQIVND (reference sequence). The germline V and J ends were trimmed by 3 bases and 0 bases, with 9 bases remaining between them.

This clonotype has only one observation. The V call is TRBV5-1, the J call TRBJ1-4; D gene unclear. Looked up from germline, CDR1 is SGHRS and CDR2 is YFSETQ. The CDR3 has 14 residues. V was cut by 4 bases and J by 6 bases, with 13 bases left in between. This CDR3 reads CASSGGARDEKLFF. The CDR3 DNA reads TGCGCCAGCAGCGGCGGCGCGAGGGATGAAAAACTGTTTTTT.

The chain combines TRBV5-5 with TRBJ2-2; the D is unclear. The CDR3 extends over 13 amino acids. Trimming took 1 base from V and 6 from J, leaving 7 bases between them. Looked up from germline, CDR1 is SGHKS and CDR2 is YYEKEE (reference sequence). Here the CDR3 reads CASSLIGSGELFF. The CDR3, as DNA: TGTGCCAGCAGCTTGATAGGGTCCGGGGAGCTGTTTTTT.

This clonotype showed up many times. The J gene is TRBJ2-5, the V gene TRBV2; D may be TRBD1 (5 bases). CDR3 length: 15 amino acids. V was trimmed by 6 bases and J by 5 bases, leaving 19 bases between them. CDR1 is SNHLY, CDR2 FYNNEI, per germline. This CDR3 reads CASRLRGGQIETQYF. The CDR3 nucleotides read TGTGCCAGCAGACTAAGGGGTGGACAAATTGAGACCCAGTACTTC.

This clonotype appeared many times. The chain links TRBV12-3 or TRBV12-4 to TRBJ2-1, with 8 bases matching TRBD1. This CDR3 has 17 amino acids. V shed 3 bases, J shed 2 bases, and the junction held 9 bases outside the gene matches. The CDR3 DNA sequence: TGTGCCAGCAGTTTCCATCCAGGACAGGGACCCTACAATGAGCAGTTCTTC. It translates to CASSFHPGQGPYNEQFF.

This clonotype was counted ten times or more. V gene TRBV6-4 combines with J gene TRBJ2-1; 8 bases are a match to TRBD2. CDR3 length equals 14 residues. CDR1 and CDR2 from the germline V gene are MRHNA and SNTAGT. Trimming removed 4 bases from V and 5 bases from J; junction bases left unmatched: 4. The CDR3 nucleotides read TGTGCCAGCAGTGCCCACGGGGGGGACAATGAGCAGTTCTTC. Translation: CASSAHGGDNEQFF.

This clonotype was detected only a few times. J is TRBJ2-7 and V is TRBV28; D unresolved. V lost 5 bases and J lost 4, with 9 bases in between. CDR3 length: 12 residues. Germline V gene sequence: CDR1 MDHEN, CDR2 SYDVKM. This CDR3 reads CASSGEGYEQYF. CDR3 bases: TGTGCCAGCAGTGGAGAAGGATACGAGCAGTACTTC.

This CDR3 reads CASSQDPWTTYNEQFF. The CDR3 DNA reads as TGCGCCAGCAGCCAAGATCCTTGGACTACATACAATGAGCAGTTCTTC. The gene calls are TRBV4-3 and TRBJ2-1; TRBD2 is a possible D gene (6 bases). CDR3 size: 16 residues. Germline V gene lookup returns CDR1 LGHNA and CDR2 YSLEER. The V end was cut by 0 bases, the J end by 4 bases, with 13 bases between.

This clonotype was recorded at least ten times. The chain carries TRBV29-1 and TRBJ2-3, with 9 bases identical to TRBD1. J was trimmed by 1 base and V by 4 bases; bases with no gene match: 6. The CDR3 spans 15 residues. CDR1 is SQVTM, CDR2 ANQGSEA, per germline. CDR3 sequence reads: CSVVARTGGTDTQYF. The CDR3 DNA follows: TGCAGCGTTGTAGCCCGGACAGGGGGCACAGATACGCAGTATTTT.

The V call is TRBV7-9, the J call TRBJ2-3, with D hard to call. V was shortened by 10 bases and J by 6 bases, with 11 bases between the two germline ends. The CDR3 length is 11 residues. Germline V gives CDR1 SEHNR, CDR2 FQNEAQ (reference sequence). CDR3 amino acids: CAIILADTQYF. The CDR3 bases are TGTGCCATCATCCTGGCGGATACGCAGTATTTT.

This clonotype came up many times. This chain joins TRBV12-3 or TRBV12-4 and TRBJ2-3; no clear D gene. The CDR3 has 14 residues. The V and J ends lost 3 bases and 3 bases respectively, with 10 bases between them. CDR3 nucleotide sequence: TGTGCCAGCAGTTTTATGGTGGCTACAGATACGCAGTATTTT. Protein: CASSFMVATDTQYF.